Presented here are 28 T cell receptor beta chains from one specimen sequenced in a study of glioma-infiltrating T cells after dendritic cell vaccination (TCRdb year 2016). Libraries were constructed by the immunoSEQ multiplex PCR assay. TCRdb obtained this table from immuneACCESS and retained in-frame rearrangements with V and J assigned. These tables miss some clones; where compared with another copy, unresolved V genes account for less than half of the shortfall, and the remainder is unexplained. This sample gives about 92,000 clones in total; 85% to 90% of them show up just once. The ten largest clones add up to more than 15% of the sample. The sequencing used blood, collected before dendritic cell vaccination. The receptors stem from a human donor with glioblastoma.

The chain uses TRBV9 and TRBJ2-7; 8 bases line up with TRBD1. CDR1 and CDR2 (germline): SGDLS, YYNGEE. The length of the CDR3 is 13 residues. The junction had 5 bases not matched to a gene; V was cut back by 8 bases and J by 1 base. The CDR3 nucleotides read TGTGCCAGGGGGACAGGAGAGTCCTACGAGCAGTACTTC. It specifies CARGTGESYEQYF.

This clone was recorded once. The chain has TRBV7-2 and TRBJ1-5, with TRBD1 matching over 9 bases. This CDR3 has 15 amino acids. Germline values: CDR1 SGHTA, CDR2 FQGNSA. Unmatched junction bases numbered 7, after V lost 5 bases and J lost 5 bases. CDR3 protein: CASSPEGQGHQPQHF. CDR3 nucleotides: TGTGCCAGCAGCCCAGAGGGACAGGGTCATCAGCCCCAGCATTTT.

The rearrangement links TRBV9 to TRBJ2-2; 14 bases match TRBD2. Germline CDR1 SGDLS, CDR2 YYNGEE. The J segment lost 4 bases and the V segment lost 4 bases, leaving 6 bases of the junction unmatched. The CDR3 contains 17 residues. DNA for the CDR3: TGTGCCAGCAGCACGACTAGCGGGGGGGAGACCACCGGGGAGCTGTTTTTT. Its protein product is CASSTTSGGETTGELFF.

The chain carries TRBV6-5 and TRBJ1-2, with 9 bases aligning to TRBD1. The CDR3 spans 14 residues. Germline CDR1 is MNHEY and CDR2 is SVGAGI. Trimming took 6 bases from V and 1 from J; bases not matched to a gene: 3. CDR3 nucleotide sequence: TGTGCCAGCAGGTCGACAGGGGGTAACTATGGCTACACCTTC. As protein: CASRSTGGNYGYTF.

The chain employs TRBV7-9 and TRBJ2-7, with D possibly matching TRBD2 (5 bases). This CDR3 is 15 amino acids long. Germline assignment: CDR1 SEHNR and CDR2 FQNEAQ (reference sequence). Trimming removed 5 bases from V and 3 bases from J, with 17 bases in between. The CDR3 nucleotides read TGTGCCAGCAGCCCCGGTCCGAGGGCTGGCTACGAGCAGTACTTC. Translated: CASSPGPRAGYEQYF.

V and J are TRBV6-1 and TRBJ2-3, with D unclear. The CDR3 consists of 15 residues. CDR1 is MNHNS, CDR2 SASEGT, per germline. With 5 bases removed from V and 0 bases from J, the gap between germline ends came to 12 bases. This CDR3 reads CASSQDGTSTDTQYF. The CDR3 region has the DNA TGTGCCAGCAGTCAAGACGGTACTAGCACAGATACGCAGTATTTT.

In its sample, this clone was seen once. The rearrangement links TRBV5-1 to TRBJ2-5; the D gene is possibly TRBD1 (6 bases). Germline V gene data show CDR1 as SGHRS and CDR2 as YFSETQ. The CDR3 has 15 residues. Trimming took 6 bases from V and 3 from J, leaving 18 bases between them. CDR3 in amino acids: CASTSGQPRKETQYF. For the CDR3, the DNA is TGCGCCAGCACCTCCGGACAGCCACGCAAAGAGACCCAGTACTTC.

V is TRBV5-1 and J is TRBJ2-5; D is ambiguous. The CDR3 runs to 15 residues. Germline values: CDR1 SGHRS, CDR2 YFSETQ. V lost 1 base to trimming and J lost 0 bases, with 10 bases between them. The CDR3 here is CASSLTIPYQETQYF. The CDR3 bases are TGCGCCAGCAGCTTGACAATTCCCTACCAAGAGACCCAGTACTTC.

The chain employs TRBV4-3 and TRBJ1-6; the D gene is possibly TRBD1 (6 bases). This CDR3 has 16 amino acids. V lost 4 bases, J lost 7 bases, and 17 bases lay in between. Germline values: CDR1 LGHNA, CDR2 YSLEER. The CDR3, as DNA: TGCGCCAGCAGCCCGGACAGAAACCCTAAAAATTCACCCCTCCACTTT. This gives the protein CASSPDRNPKNSPLHF.

The chain recombines TRBV29-1 with TRBJ2-3, with 11 bases lining up with TRBD2. Germline V gene lookup returns CDR1 SQVTM and CDR2 ANQGSEA. The length of the CDR3 is 17 residues. The junction had 9 bases not matched to a gene; V was cut back by 2 bases and J by 2 bases. Written as DNA, the CDR3 is TGCAGCGTTGAACCGTTCCTAGCGGGGGGATCCACAGATACGCAGTATTTT. This translates into CSVEPFLAGGSTDTQYF.

This sequence joins TRBV19 and TRBJ1-5; 8 bases agree with TRBD1. V lost 5 bases to trimming and J lost 3 bases; unmatched junction nucleotides: 3. Germline CDR1 LNHDA, CDR2 SQIVND (reference sequence). CDR3 length: 14 residues. CDR3 nucleotide sequence: TGTGCCAGTAGTCACAGGGGGTACAATCAGCCCCAGCATTTT. Translating gives CASSHRGYNQPQHF.

Of note for this clone: Lacking the conserved final phenylalanine or tryptophan, this CDR3 likely reflects a read error. No DNA is shown, since the ends of the CDR3 on it are uncertain; the CDR3 is the one TCRdb lists. The chain carries TRBV27 and TRBJ1-6; whether TRBD1, the table's D call, matches the DNA was not checked. Both ends counted, the CDR3 spans 13 residues. The germline CDR1 and CDR2 sequences are MNHEY and SMNVEV (reference sequence). This CDR3 is CASSIGGGQGARE.

In DNA, the CDR3 is TGTGCCAGCAGCTTAGCGGGACAGGAAGCCTACGAGCAGTACTTC. This encodes CASSLAGQEAYEQYF. This rearrangement joins TRBV5-6 to TRBJ2-7, with D perhaps matching TRBD1 (8 bases). Germline lookup yields CDR1 SGHDT and CDR2 YYEEEE. Trimming left V 2 bases short and J 2 bases short, with 14 bases between. CDR3 length: 15 amino acids.

The chain employs TRBV15 and TRBJ2-7, with D perhaps TRBD2 (6 bases). This CDR3 has 16 amino acids. Germline V CDR1 and CDR2: LNHNV, YYDKDF (reference sequence). The CDR3, as DNA: TGTGCGGCCAGTTTGTCATGGGGACTGGACTCCTACGAGCAGTACTTC. Protein: CAASLSWGLDSYEQYF.

This chain joins TRBV9 and TRBJ2-1; tentative D call: TRBD1 (5 bases). Germline V CDR1 and CDR2: SGDLS, YYNGEE. Deletions cut 0 bases from V and 6 bases from J, with 13 bases between. The CDR3 spans 15 residues. The CDR3 region is CASSVEQAVLNEQFF. CDR3 sequence (DNA): TGTGCCAGCAGCGTAGAACAGGCCGTGCTCAATGAGCAGTTCTTC.

This sequence joins TRBV28 and TRBJ1-2; maybe TRBD1 (5 bases). Trimming pared 7 bases from V and 4 bases from J, leaving 28 bases between. Looked up from germline, CDR1 is MDHEN and CDR2 is SYDVKM. The CDR3 contains 18 residues. In nucleotides, the CDR3 is TGTGCCAGCACCGTCACGCAGGGCCCACCATTCAATTTCTATGGCTACACCTTC. Amino acids: CASTVTQGPPFNFYGYTF.

The chain joins TRBV6-5 to TRBJ2-2; a weak D match, TRBD2 (6 bases). Germline V gene lookup returns CDR1 MNHEY and CDR2 SVGAGI. The CDR3 covers 13 residues. V was cut by 6 bases and J by 7 bases, with 12 bases left in between. The CDR3 bases are TGTGCCAGCAGGGGGACGGGGGTCGGGGAGCTGTTTTTT. Its translation is CASRGTGVGELFF.

This clone has only one observation. The germline gene is not matched at one end of the junction; a read error may be the cause. The genes are TRBV18 and TRBJ2-7, with 7 positions matching TRBD1. The CDR3 contains 15 residues. Germline loops: CDR1 KGHSH, CDR2 LQKENI. CDR3 in DNA: TGTGCCAACTCACGCGTCCGGGACAGCTCCTACGAGCAGTACTTC. Translating gives CANSRVRDSSYEQYF.

V and J are TRBV11-3 and TRBJ2-6, with D unresolved. The V end was cut by 5 bases, the J end by 5 bases, with 16 bases between. The germline CDR1 and CDR2 sequences are SGHNT and YENEEA. The CDR3 runs to 16 residues. The CDR3 nucleotides are TGTGCCAGCAGCCGTATTTCTGGCCTCTGGGCCAACGTCCTGACTTTC. It specifies CASSRISGLWANVLTF. Looking up the rest from reference TRBV11-3 and TRBJ2-6 gives the full variable domain: EAGVVQSPRYKIIEKKQPVAFWCNPISGHNTLYWYLQNLGQGPELLIRYENEEAVDDSQLPKDRFSAERLKGVDSTLKIQPAELGDSAVYLCASSRISGLWANVLTFGAGSRLTVL.

V gene TRBV5-1 combines with J gene TRBJ2-7, with TRBD1 matching 9 bases. From germline, CDR1 is SGHRS and CDR2 YFSETQ. The J segment lost 2 bases and the V segment lost 3 bases, leaving 6 bases of the junction unmatched. This CDR3 is 15 amino acids long. In DNA, the CDR3 is TGCGCCAGCAGCTGGGGCGGGACAGGGACCTACGAGCAGTACTTC. It is translated as CASSWGGTGTYEQYF.

The gene calls are TRBV4-1 and TRBJ2-3, with D unresolved. The CDR3 is 15 amino acids. The germline V gene has CDR1 MGHRA and CDR2 YSYEKL. Between the trimmed V and J ends, which lost 0 bases and 3 bases, there was a span of 10 bases. The CDR3 sequence: CASSQEARRTDTQYF. In nucleotides, the CDR3 is TGCGCCAGCAGCCAAGAGGCTAGAAGGACAGATACGCAGTATTTT.

This chain connects TRBV5-1 to TRBJ2-1, with 8 bases fitting TRBD1. This CDR3 region has 14 residues. Germline V CDR1 and CDR2: SGHRS, YFSETQ. V was pared by 4 bases and J by 3 bases, with 3 bases of the junction left unmatched. The chain's CDR3 is CASSPGQGYNEQFF. The CDR3 region has the DNA TGCGCCAGCAGCCCTGGACAGGGCTACAATGAGCAGTTCTTC.

This rearrangement joins TRBV7-3 to TRBJ1-2; a possible D gene is TRBD1 (6 bases). V was clipped by 4 bases and J by 2 bases, with 23 bases between them. Germline-derived CDR1 and CDR2 are SGHTA and FQGTGA. CDR3 length: 18 amino acids. DNA of the CDR3: TGTGCCAGCAGCTGGGGGCCCTATCCGACATCCAACAACTATGGCTACACCTTC. Amino acid sequence: CASSWGPYPTSNNYGYTF.

The chain links TRBV6-6 to TRBJ2-3, with 13 bases fitting TRBD2. The CDR3 extends over 16 amino acids. Germline CDR1 MNHNY, CDR2 SVGAGI (reference sequence). J gave up 2 bases and V 5 bases, and 4 bases lay outside the gene matches. CDR3 DNA sequence: TGTGCCAGCAGTAAGACTAGCGGGGGGATCACAGATACGCAGTATTTT. Its translation is CASSKTSGGITDTQYF.

V usage is TRBV11-2 and J usage is TRBJ2-3; D call uncertain. V lost 0 bases and J 2 bases, leaving 6 bases between the germline ends. Germline CDR1 reads SGHAT; CDR2 reads FQNNGV. This CDR3 region has 14 residues. The CDR3 loop reads CASSLELDTDTQYF. CDR3 in DNA: TGTGCCAGCAGCTTAGAACTCGACACAGATACGCAGTATTTT.

V gene TRBV4-1 combines with J gene TRBJ2-7; TRBD1 agrees at 7 bases. The CDR3 totals 16 residues. Trimming at V came to 3 bases and at J to 3 bases, leaving 11 bases not matched to a gene. CDR1 is MGHRA, CDR2 YSYEKL, per germline. The DNA for the CDR3 is TGCGCCAGCAGCCAGGGTCCCGGGACAGCCAGCTACGAGCAGTACTTC. Protein: CASSQGPGTASYEQYF.

The chain carries TRBV7-6 and TRBJ2-7; TRBD2 aligns across 7 bases. Looked up from germline, CDR1 is SGHVS and CDR2 is FNYEAQ. The CDR3 loop spans 16 amino acids. V was pared by 1 base and J by 2 bases, with 8 bases of the junction left unmatched. The CDR3 is CASSLGSGLGTYEQYF. The CDR3 nucleotides read TGTGCCAGCAGCTTAGGGTCCGGACTAGGGACCTACGAGCAGTACTTC.

This chain connects TRBV5-6 to TRBJ2-4; the match to TRBD1 covers 7 bases. CDR1 and CDR2 from the germline V gene are SGHDT and YYEEEE. The length of the CDR3 is 17 residues. V shed 3 bases, J shed 8 bases, and the junction held 17 bases outside the gene matches. This CDR3 reads CASSWFRQGEGLDIQYF. CDR3 bases: TGTGCCAGCAGCTGGTTTCGACAGGGAGAGGGTTTGGACATTCAGTACTTC.